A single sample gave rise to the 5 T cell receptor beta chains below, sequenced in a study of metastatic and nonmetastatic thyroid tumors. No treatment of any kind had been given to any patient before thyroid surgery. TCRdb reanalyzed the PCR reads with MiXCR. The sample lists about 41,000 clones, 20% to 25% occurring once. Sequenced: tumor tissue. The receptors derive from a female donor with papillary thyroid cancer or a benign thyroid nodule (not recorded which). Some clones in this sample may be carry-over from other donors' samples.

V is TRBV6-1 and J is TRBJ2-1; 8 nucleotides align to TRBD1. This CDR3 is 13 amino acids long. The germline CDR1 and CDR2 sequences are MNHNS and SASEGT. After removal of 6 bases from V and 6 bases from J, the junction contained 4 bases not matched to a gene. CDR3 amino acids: CASSRDRSNEQFF. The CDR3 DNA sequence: TGTGCCAGCAGCCGGGACAGGTCCAATGAGCAGTTCTTC.

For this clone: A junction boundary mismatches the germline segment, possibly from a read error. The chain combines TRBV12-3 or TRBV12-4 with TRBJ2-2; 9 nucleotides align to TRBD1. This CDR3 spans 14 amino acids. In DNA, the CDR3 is TGTTCCAGCAGTGACAGGGGGTGGTCCGGGGAGCTGTTTTTT. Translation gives CSSSDRGWSGELFF.

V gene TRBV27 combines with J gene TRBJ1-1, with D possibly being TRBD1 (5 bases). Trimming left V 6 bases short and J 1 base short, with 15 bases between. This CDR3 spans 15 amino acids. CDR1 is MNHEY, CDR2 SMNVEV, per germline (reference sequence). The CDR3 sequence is CASRYKGRTNTEAFF. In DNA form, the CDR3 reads TGTGCCAGCAGGTACAAGGGGAGGACGAACACTGAAGCTTTCTTT.

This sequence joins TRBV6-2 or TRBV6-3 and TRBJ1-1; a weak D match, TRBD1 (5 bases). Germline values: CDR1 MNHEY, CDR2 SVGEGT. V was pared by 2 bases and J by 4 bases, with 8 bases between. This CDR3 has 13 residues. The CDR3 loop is CASSYGDATEAFF. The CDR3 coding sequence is TGTGCCAGCAGTTACGGGGACGCCACTGAAGCTTTCTTT.

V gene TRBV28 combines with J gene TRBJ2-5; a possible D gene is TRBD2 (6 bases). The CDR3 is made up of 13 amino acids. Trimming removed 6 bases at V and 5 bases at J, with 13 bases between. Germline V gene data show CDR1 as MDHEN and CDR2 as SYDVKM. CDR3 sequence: CASSTFRGETQYF. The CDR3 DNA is TGTGCCAGCAGCACCTTTCGGGGGGAGACCCAGTACTTC.